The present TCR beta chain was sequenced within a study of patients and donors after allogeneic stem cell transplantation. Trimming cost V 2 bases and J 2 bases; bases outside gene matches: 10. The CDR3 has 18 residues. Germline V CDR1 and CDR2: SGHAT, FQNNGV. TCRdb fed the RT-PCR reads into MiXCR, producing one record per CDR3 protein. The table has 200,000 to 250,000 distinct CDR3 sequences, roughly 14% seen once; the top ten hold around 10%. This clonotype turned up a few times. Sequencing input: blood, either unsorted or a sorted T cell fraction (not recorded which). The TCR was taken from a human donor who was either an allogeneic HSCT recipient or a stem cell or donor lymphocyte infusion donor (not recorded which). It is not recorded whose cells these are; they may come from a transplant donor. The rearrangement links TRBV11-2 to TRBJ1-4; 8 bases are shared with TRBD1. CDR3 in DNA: TGTGCCAGCAGCTTAACTTCGGGCAGGGGGCGTACTAATGAAAAACTGTTTTTT. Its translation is CASSLTSGRGRTNEKLFF.